These T cell receptor beta chains were read from a single sample in a study of blood T cell repertoires in COVID-19. Profiled with immunoSEQ multiplex PCR; TCRdb holds only in-frame clones, not every one. The sample contains some 12,000 clones, 80% to 90% of which appear only once. Sequencing was carried out using peripheral blood. These receptors were collected from a human donor in a cohort sampled during active COVID-19. Each CDR3 is given with its conserved first and last residue. The D gene is left open where the match is weak. A clone size is listed for some rows: how often the clone was seen (once, few, many), or a class if it is expanded.

CDR3nt	CDR3aa	d_gene	v_gene	j_gene	abundance
TGTGCCAGCAGCTTTCGGGCGGGGGGCAGGAACATTCAGTACTTC	CASSFRAGGRNIQYF	TRBD2	TRBV11-2	TRBJ2-4	NA
TGTGCCTGGACTCCTGAGCGGGGCAACACTGAAGCTTTCTTT	CAWTPERGNTEAFF	NA	TRBV30	TRBJ1-1	once
TGTGCCAGCAGCGTCACTAGCGGCTCCTACGAGCAGTACTTC	CASSVTSGSYEQYF	TRBD2	TRBV9	TRBJ2-7	NA
TGCGCCAGCAGCCAAACCGACAGGGGCACTTACGAGCAGTACTTC	CASSQTDRGTYEQYF	TRBD1	TRBV4-1	TRBJ2-7	NA
TGTGCCAGCAGCCAAGAGGCAACAGGGAATGAGCAGTTCTTC	CASSQEATGNEQFF	NA	TRBV14	TRBJ2-1	once
TGTGCCAGCAGCCAAGAAGGGGAAATACGTTCACCCCTCCACTTT	CASSQEGEIRSPLHF	NA	TRBV14	TRBJ1-6	NA
TGTGCCAGCAGATGGCGGGGGAGGAACACAGATACGCAGTATTTT	CASRWRGRNTDTQYF	TRBD2	TRBV27	TRBJ2-3	NA
TGTGCCAGCAGCTTAGAAGTTGCCCTTAGCTCCTACGAGCAGTACTTC	CASSLEVALSSYEQYF	NA	TRBV11-2	TRBJ2-7	NA
TGTGCCAGCAGCTTGTTATTTTATGGACAGGCGATCTCTGGGGCCAACGTCCTGACTTTC	CASSLLFYGQAISGANVLTF	TRBD1	TRBV5-5	TRBJ2-6	once
TGTGCCAGCAGCCAATCGCAGGTCTATCAGCCCCAGCATTTT	CASSQSQVYQPQHF	NA	TRBV16	TRBJ1-5	few
TGTGCCACCAGTGATACGGGGAGTGGAGCCGGGGAGCTGTTTTTT	CATSDTGSGAGELFF	NA	TRBV24-1	TRBJ2-2	few
TGCGCCAGCAGCCCTCGGACTAGCGGGGGCACAGATACGCAGTATTTT	CASSPRTSGGTDTQYF	TRBD2	TRBV5-1	TRBJ2-3	NA
TGTGCCAGTAGCCGAAACGGTGGCTACACCTTC	CASSRNGGYTF	NA	TRBV19	TRBJ1-2	NA
TGTGCCAGCAGCACACCAGGGGATAGCAATCAGCCCCAGCATTTT	CASSTPGDSNQPQHF	NA	TRBV28	TRBJ1-5	NA
TGTGCCAGTAGTGGGGACACGTGGAAATACGAGCAGTACTTC	CASSGDTWKYEQYF	NA	TRBV19	TRBJ2-7	NA
TGTGCCAGCAGCACCGGGAGGGGCACCCTCTGGGGCTACACCTTC	CASSTGRGTLWGYTF	NA	TRBV6-6	TRBJ1-2	NA
TGTGCCAGCCCCAATAGCCCCCTTGGTTTGAACACTGAAGCTTTCTTT	CASPNSPLGLNTEAFF	NA	TRBV5-8	TRBJ1-1	NA
TGTGCCAGCAAGAACTTTAACTATGGCTACACCTTC	CASKNFNYGYTF	NA	TRBV6-5	TRBJ1-2	NA
TGTGCCAGCAGCGTAGCTGAGGGTTACTTGGGGGATACGCAGTATTTT	CASSVAEGYLGDTQYF	NA	TRBV9	TRBJ2-3	NA
TGTGCCACCAGCATTCGACCCGGGACAGGTCATCAGCCCCAGCATTTT	CATSIRPGTGHQPQHF	TRBD1	TRBV15	TRBJ1-5	NA
TGTGCCAGCAGTTTGACAGGGTACACTGAAGCTTTCTTT	CASSLTGYTEAFF	TRBD1	TRBV6-5	TRBJ1-1	NA
TGCGCCAGCAGCTTGGGGACAGGGTATGGGTCAGATACGCAGTATTTT	CASSLGTGYGSDTQYF	TRBD1	TRBV5-1	TRBJ2-3	NA
TGTGCCAGCAGCCCCTCCGAGGGGGGGCGGGATTCCGGTCTCCACTTT	CASSPSEGGRDSGLHF	NA	TRBV7-6	TRBJ1-6	NA
TGCGCCAGCAGCCTCTTCCCCAAGGGGGACAGGGGATCGGGAAACACCATATATTTT	CASSLFPKGDRGSGNTIYF	TRBD1	TRBV4-1	TRBJ1-3	NA
TGTGCCAGCAGTTACCGGCCGGGACAGCTTAATGAAAAACTGTTTTTT	CASSYRPGQLNEKLFF	TRBD1	TRBV6-7	TRBJ1-4	NA
TGTGCCAGCAGCCTCGACACGCAGCCCCAGCATTTT	CASSLDTQPQHF	NA	TRBV6-6	TRBJ1-5	NA
TGTGCCAGCAGCCACCCGGGGGGGCGCTCTCTCTCTGGGGCCAACGTCCTGACTTTC	CASSHPGGRSLSGANVLTF	TRBD2	TRBV11-2	TRBJ2-6	NA
TGTGCCAGCAGTGAATTCGATGTGGGACAAGGTCAAGAGACCCAGTACTTC	CASSEFDVGQGQETQYF	NA	TRBV2	TRBJ2-5	NA